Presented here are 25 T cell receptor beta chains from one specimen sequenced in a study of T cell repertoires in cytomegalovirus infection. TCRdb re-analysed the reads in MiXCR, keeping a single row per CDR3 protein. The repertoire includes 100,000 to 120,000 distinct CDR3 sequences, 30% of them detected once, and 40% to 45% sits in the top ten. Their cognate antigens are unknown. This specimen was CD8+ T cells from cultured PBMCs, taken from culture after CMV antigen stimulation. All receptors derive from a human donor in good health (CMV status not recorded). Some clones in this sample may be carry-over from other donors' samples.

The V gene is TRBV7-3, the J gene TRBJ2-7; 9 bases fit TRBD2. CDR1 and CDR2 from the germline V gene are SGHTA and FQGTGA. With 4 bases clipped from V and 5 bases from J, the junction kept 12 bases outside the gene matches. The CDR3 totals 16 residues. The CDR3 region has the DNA TGTGCCAGCAGCTCCAACCCGGGACTAGCTATGGACGAGCAGTACTTC. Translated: CASSSNPGLAMDEQYF.

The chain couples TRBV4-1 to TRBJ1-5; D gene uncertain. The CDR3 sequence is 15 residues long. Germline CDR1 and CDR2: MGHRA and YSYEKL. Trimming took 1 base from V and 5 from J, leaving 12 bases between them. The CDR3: CASSQGTGDYQPQHF. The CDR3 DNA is TGCGCCAGCAGCCAAGGGACGGGTGATTATCAGCCCCAGCATTTT.

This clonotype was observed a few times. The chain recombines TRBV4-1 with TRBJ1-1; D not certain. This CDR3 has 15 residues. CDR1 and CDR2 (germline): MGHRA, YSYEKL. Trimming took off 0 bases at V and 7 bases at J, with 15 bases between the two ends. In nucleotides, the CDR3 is TGCGCCAGCAGCCAAGATAGCGCGACGGTTTTTGAAGCTTTCTTT. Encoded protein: CASSQDSATVFEAFF.

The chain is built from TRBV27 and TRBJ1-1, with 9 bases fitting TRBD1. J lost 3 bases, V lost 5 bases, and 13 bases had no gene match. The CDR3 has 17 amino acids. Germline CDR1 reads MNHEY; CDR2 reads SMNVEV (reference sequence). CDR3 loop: CASSPEEQGAGDTEAFF. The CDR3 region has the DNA TGTGCCAGCAGTCCCGAGGAACAGGGGGCAGGAGACACTGAAGCTTTCTTT.

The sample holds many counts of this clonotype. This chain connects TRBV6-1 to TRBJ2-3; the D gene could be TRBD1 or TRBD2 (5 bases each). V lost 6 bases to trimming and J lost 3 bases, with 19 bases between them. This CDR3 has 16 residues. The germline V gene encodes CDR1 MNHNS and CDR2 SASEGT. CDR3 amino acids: CASRASAAWGTDTQYF. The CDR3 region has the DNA TGTGCCAGCAGAGCATCCGCCGCTTGGGGGACAGATACGCAGTATTTT.

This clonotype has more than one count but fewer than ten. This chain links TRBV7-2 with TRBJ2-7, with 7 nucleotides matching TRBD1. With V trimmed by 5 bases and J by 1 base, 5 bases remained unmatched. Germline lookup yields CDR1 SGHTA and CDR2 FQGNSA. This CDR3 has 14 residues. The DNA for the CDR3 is TGTGCCAGCAGCATCGGGGACAGTTCCTACGAGCAGTACTTC. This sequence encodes CASSIGDSSYEQYF. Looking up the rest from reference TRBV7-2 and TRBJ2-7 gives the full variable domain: GAGVSQSPSNKVTEKGKDVELRCDPISGHTALYWYRQSLGQGLEFLIYFQGNSAPDKSGLPSDRFSAERTGGSVSTLTIQRTQQEDSAVYLCASSIGDSSYEQYFGPGTRLTVT.

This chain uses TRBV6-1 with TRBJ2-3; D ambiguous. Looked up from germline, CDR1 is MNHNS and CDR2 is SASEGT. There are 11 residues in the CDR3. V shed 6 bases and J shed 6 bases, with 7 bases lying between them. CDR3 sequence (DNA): TGTGCCAGCAGCCAATGGGATACGCAGTATTTT. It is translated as CASSQWDTQYF.

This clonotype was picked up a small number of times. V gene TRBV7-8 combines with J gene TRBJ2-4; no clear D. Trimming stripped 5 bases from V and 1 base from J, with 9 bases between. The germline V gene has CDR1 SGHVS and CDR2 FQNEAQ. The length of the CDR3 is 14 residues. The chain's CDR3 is CASSPLGAKNIQYF. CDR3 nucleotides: TGTGCCAGCAGCCCCCTCGGGGCCAAAAACATTCAGTACTTC.

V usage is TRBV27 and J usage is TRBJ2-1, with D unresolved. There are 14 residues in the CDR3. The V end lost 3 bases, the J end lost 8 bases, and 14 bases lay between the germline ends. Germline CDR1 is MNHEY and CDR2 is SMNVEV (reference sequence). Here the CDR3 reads CASSLSPRSDEQFF. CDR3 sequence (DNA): TGTGCCAGCAGTTTGTCACCCCGGAGCGATGAGCAGTTCTTC.

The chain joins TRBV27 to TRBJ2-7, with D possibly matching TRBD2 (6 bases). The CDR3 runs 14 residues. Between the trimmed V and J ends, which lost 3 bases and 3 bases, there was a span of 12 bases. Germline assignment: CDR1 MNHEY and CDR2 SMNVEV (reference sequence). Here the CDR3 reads CASSLTGTGYEQYF. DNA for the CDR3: TGTGCCAGCAGTTTGACCGGGACTGGCTACGAGCAGTACTTC.

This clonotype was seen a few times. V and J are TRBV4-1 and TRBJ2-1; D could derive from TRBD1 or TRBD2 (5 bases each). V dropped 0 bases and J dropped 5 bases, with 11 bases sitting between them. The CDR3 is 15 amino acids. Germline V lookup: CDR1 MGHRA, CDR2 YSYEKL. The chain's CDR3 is CASSQERGANNEQFF. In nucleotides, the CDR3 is TGCGCCAGCAGCCAAGAAAGGGGAGCCAACAATGAGCAGTTCTTC.

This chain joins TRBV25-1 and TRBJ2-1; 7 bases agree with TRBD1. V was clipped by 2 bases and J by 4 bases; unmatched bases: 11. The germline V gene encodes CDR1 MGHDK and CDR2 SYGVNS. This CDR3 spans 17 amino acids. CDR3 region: CASSEVNRGGLYNEQFF. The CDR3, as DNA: TGTGCCAGCAGTGAAGTCAATAGAGGGGGCCTGTACAATGAGCAGTTCTTC.

The CDR3 DNA follows: TGTGCCAGCAGGGACCACAGGGGGTCACGGAGTTTCGCTGAAGCTTTCTTT. Translation gives CASRDHRGSRSFAEAFF. V and J are TRBV6-2 or TRBV6-3 and TRBJ1-1; 8 nucleotides align to TRBD1. CDR1 is MNHEY, CDR2 SVGEGT, per germline. The CDR3 consists of 17 residues. V trimming: 6 bases; J trimming: 6 bases; junction bases outside the gene matches: 18.

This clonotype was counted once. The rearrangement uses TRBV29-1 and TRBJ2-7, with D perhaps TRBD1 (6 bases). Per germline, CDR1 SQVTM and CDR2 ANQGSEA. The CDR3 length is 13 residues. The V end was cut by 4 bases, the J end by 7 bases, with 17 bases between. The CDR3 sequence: CSVGVTEGGEQYF. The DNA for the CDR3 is TGCAGCGTTGGCGTCACCGAAGGGGGTGAGCAGTACTTC.

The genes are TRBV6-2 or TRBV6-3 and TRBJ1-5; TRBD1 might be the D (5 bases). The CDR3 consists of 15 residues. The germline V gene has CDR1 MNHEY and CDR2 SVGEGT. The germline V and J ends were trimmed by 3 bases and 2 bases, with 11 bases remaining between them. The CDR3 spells CASSYGGYRNQPQHF. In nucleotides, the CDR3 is TGTGCCAGCAGTTATGGGGGATATCGCAATCAGCCCCAGCATTTT.

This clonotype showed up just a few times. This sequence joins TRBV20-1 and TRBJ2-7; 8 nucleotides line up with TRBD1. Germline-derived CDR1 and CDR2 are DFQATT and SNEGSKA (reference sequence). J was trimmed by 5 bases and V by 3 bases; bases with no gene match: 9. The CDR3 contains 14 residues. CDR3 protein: CSASWVTGVHEQYF. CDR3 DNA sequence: TGCAGTGCTAGTTGGGTGACAGGGGTCCACGAGCAGTACTTC.

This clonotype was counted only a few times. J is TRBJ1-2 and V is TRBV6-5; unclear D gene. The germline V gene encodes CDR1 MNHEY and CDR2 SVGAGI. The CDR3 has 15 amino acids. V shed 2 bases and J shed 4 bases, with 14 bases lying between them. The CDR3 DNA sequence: TGTGCCAGCAGTTACACTAGGGCCCCATCCTATGGCTACACCTTC. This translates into CASSYTRAPSYGYTF.

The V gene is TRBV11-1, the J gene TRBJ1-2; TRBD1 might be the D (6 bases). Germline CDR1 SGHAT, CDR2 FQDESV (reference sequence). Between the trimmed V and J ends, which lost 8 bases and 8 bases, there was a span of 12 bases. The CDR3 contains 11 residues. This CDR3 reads CASEGDGGYTF. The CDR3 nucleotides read TGTGCCAGCGAGGGGGACGGAGGCTACACCTTC.

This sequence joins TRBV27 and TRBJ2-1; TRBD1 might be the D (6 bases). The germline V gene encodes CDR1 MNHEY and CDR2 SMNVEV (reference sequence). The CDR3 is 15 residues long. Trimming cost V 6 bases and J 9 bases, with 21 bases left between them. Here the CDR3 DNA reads TGTGCCAGCAGCCACTTATCCGCTGACAGGAGTGAGCAGTTCTTC. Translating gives CASSHLSADRSEQFF.

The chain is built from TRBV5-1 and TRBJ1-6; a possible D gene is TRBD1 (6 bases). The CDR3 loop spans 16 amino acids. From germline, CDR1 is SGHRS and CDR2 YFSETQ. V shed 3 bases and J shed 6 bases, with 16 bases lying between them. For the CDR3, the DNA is TGCGCCAGCAGCTCCGGACAGCGTGAGGTTAATTCACCCCTCCACTTT. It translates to CASSSGQREVNSPLHF.

DNA for the CDR3: TGTGCCAGCAGTCTGTCAGGGGACACAGATACGCAGTATTTT. The encoded protein is CASSLSGDTDTQYF. The chain uses TRBV28 and TRBJ2-3, with D perhaps TRBD1 (6 bases). With 5 bases removed from V and 2 bases from J, the gap between germline ends came to 11 bases. The germline V gene encodes CDR1 MDHEN and CDR2 SYDVKM. The CDR3 has 14 amino acids.

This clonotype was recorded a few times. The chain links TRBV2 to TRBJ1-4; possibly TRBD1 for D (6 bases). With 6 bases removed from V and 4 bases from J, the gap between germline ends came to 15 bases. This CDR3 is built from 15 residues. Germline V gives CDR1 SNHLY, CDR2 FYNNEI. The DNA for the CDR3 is TGTGCCAGCAGGGCGACAGGTCGTCTTAATGAAAAACTGTTTTTT. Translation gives CASRATGRLNEKLFF.

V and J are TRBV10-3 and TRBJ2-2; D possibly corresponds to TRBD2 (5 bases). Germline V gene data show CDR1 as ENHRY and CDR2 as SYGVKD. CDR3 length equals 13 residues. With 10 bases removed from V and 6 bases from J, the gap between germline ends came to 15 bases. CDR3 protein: CATDIPRAGELFF. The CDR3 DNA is TGTGCCACTGACATCCCGAGGGCCGGGGAGCTGTTTTTT.

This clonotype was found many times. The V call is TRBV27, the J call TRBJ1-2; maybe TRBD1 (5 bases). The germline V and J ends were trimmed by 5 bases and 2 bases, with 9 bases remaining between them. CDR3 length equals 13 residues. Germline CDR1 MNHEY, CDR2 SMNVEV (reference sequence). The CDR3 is CASSVTANYGYTF. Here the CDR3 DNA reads TGTGCCAGCAGTGTGACAGCGAACTATGGCTACACCTTC.

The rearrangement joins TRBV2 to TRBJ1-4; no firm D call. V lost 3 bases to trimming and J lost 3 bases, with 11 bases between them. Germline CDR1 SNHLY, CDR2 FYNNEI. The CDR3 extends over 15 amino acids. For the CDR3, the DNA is TGTGCCAGCAGTGAGTACCGGGCCTCTAATGAAAAACTGTTTTTT. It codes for CASSEYRASNEKLFF.